The 32 T cell receptor beta chains presented below share a single source sample, sequenced in a study of regulatory T cells in long-lasting Graves disease. Arm-PCR of CDR3 regions with iRepertoire HTBI primers generated TCR beta libraries. MiXCR was run by TCRdb on the multiplex PCR reads, yielding one entry per CDR3 protein. The profile shows approximately 400,000 distinct CDR3 sequences, 12% of them singletons. Noted time point: newly diagnosed GD, antithyroid drugs for less than 3 months. Generation of the TCR library employed RNA extracted from PBMCs. The same sample was also used in a study of T cells in Graves' hyperthyroidism and ophthalmopathy.

The material sequenced was peripheral blood mononuclear cells (PBMCs), taken at new diagnosis, from a patient treated with antithyroid drugs. The receptors here all came from a woman between 18 and 29 years old with Graves disease.

This clonotype has at least ten counts. V usage is TRBV6-5 and J usage is TRBJ1-2; unclear D gene. This CDR3 has 19 residues. Trimming removed 2 bases at V and 4 bases at J, with 26 bases between. From germline, CDR1 is MNHEY and CDR2 SVGAGI. The CDR3 nucleotides are TGTGCCAGCAGTTACCCCCCGCCCCGACGAGATTCTAACAGCTATGGCTACACCTTC. Translating it yields CASSYPPPRRDSNSYGYTF.

The CDR3 DNA sequence: TGTGCCAGCAGCGTAGAGGGGGGAAGCTCTGGAAACACCATATATTTT. It yields the protein CASSVEGGSSGNTIYF. The chain couples TRBV9 to TRBJ1-3; D is perhaps TRBD1 (6 bases). CDR1 is SGDLS and CDR2 is YYNGEE in the germline V gene. V was clipped by 0 bases and J by 0 bases, with 10 bases between them. The CDR3 totals 16 residues. The full variable domain, with the rest looked up from reference TRBV9 and TRBJ1-3, is DSGVTQTPKHLITATGQRVTLRCSPRSGDLSVYWYQQSLDQGLQFLIQYYNGEERAKGNILERFSAQQFPDLHSELNLSSLELGDSALYFCASSVEGGSSGNTIYFGEGSWLTVV.

Only a few counts were recorded for this clonotype. The chain's CDR3 is CSPLAGGLNYGYTF. As DNA, the CDR3 is TGCAGTCCATTAGCAGGGGGCTTGAACTATGGCTACACCTTC. V usage is TRBV20-1 and J usage is TRBJ1-2; TRBD1 agrees at 8 bases. V lost 8 bases, J lost 2 bases, and 10 bases stayed unmatched. From germline, CDR1 is DFQATT and CDR2 SNEGSKA (reference sequence). This CDR3 has 14 amino acids.

This clonotype was detected ten times or more. This chain connects TRBV9 to TRBJ2-1; 9 bases align to TRBD2. Germline assignment: CDR1 SGDLS and CDR2 YYNGEE. The CDR3 runs 16 residues. Trimming cost V 0 bases and J 6 bases; bases outside gene matches: 7. Here the CDR3 DNA reads TGTGCCAGCAGCGTAGGTGGCGGGAGGGCCACCAATGAGCAGTTCTTC. Its translation: CASSVGGGRATNEQFF.

This clonotype was observed many times. The rearrangement uses TRBV27 and TRBJ2-4; D is unresolved. CDR1 is MNHEY and CDR2 is SMNVEV in the germline V gene (reference sequence). The CDR3 has 15 amino acids. V was clipped by 5 bases and J by 0 bases, with 11 bases between them. The CDR3 loop is CASSRQGVAKNIQYF. The DNA of the CDR3 is TGTGCCAGCAGTAGGCAAGGAGTAGCCAAAAACATTCAGTACTTC.

This rearrangement joins TRBV6-1 to TRBJ2-3; D might be TRBD2 (5 bases). The germline CDR1 and CDR2 sequences are MNHNS and SASEGT. This CDR3 has 13 amino acids. V lost 6 bases and J 6 bases, leaving 13 bases between the germline ends. This chain's CDR3 is CASSWAGGDTQYF. The CDR3 region has the DNA TGTGCCAGCAGCTGGGCGGGCGGGGATACGCAGTATTTT.

This sequence joins TRBV5-1 and TRBJ1-4; D call uncertain. V was cut by 0 bases and J by 5 bases, with 11 bases left in between. In germline, CDR1 is SGHRS, CDR2 YFSETQ. This CDR3 is built from 15 residues. CDR3 residues: CASSLGTSENEKLFF. CDR3 nucleotide sequence: TGCGCCAGCAGCTTGGGCACCAGTGAAAATGAAAAACTGTTTTTT.

This clonotype was detected many times. The V gene is TRBV4-1, the J gene TRBJ1-2; 12 bases align to TRBD1. This CDR3 is built from 17 residues. Per the germline V gene, CDR1 is MGHRA and CDR2 is YSYEKL. V shed 0 bases and J 5 bases; nucleotides not matched to a gene: 7. CDR3 sequence: CASSQEPGTGGLYGYTF. The CDR3 region has the DNA TGCGCCAGCAGCCAAGAACCCGGGACAGGGGGCCTGTATGGCTACACCTTC.

This clonotype was detected ten times or more. The chain joins TRBV7-2 to TRBJ2-7; TRBD2 matches 14 bases. Germline CDR1 reads SGHTA; CDR2 reads FQGNSA. The V gene end was trimmed by 0 bases and the J gene end by 5 bases; junction bases not matched to a gene: 6. The CDR3 contains 17 residues. This chain's CDR3 is CASSLAEGLAGVHEQYF. CDR3 bases: TGTGCCAGCAGCTTAGCGGAGGGACTAGCGGGAGTCCACGAGCAGTACTTC.

There are many counts of this clonotype. As the CDR3 is not closed by the conserved phenylalanine or tryptophan, this likely results from a read error. V is TRBV7-9 and J is TRBJ1-1; unclear D gene. The V end lost 5 bases, the J end lost 6 bases, and 19 bases lay between the germline ends. Germline V gene data show CDR1 as SEHNR and CDR2 as FQNEAQ (reference sequence). The CDR3 length is 15 residues. CDR3 bases: TGTGCCAGCAGCCTACTATTCGGAGGAAGGGCTGAAGCTTTCTTA. Translating it yields CASSLLFGGRAEAFL.

This clonotype was seen at least ten times. The chain links TRBV20-1 to TRBJ1-5; D gene uncertain. The germline V gene encodes CDR1 DFQATT and CDR2 SNEGSKA (reference sequence). CDR3 length: 13 residues. Trimming left V 5 bases short and J 4 bases short, with 12 bases between. The CDR3 is CSAPRGLNQPQHF. CDR3 bases: TGCAGTGCTCCCCGGGGTCTTAATCAGCCCCAGCATTTT.

This clonotype has a handful of counts. The chain has TRBV15 and TRBJ2-3; D possibly matches TRBD1 or TRBD2 (5 bases each). Germline lookup yields CDR1 LNHNV and CDR2 YYDKDF (reference sequence). This CDR3 comprises 20 residues. Deletions cut 0 bases from V and 2 bases from J, with 24 bases between. The CDR3 region is CATSRDTVGTGSYFTDTQYF. CDR3 coding DNA: TGTGCCACCAGCAGAGATACGGTGGGGACGGGGAGTTATTTCACAGATACGCAGTATTTT.

The table lists this clonotype with many counts. The rearrangement uses TRBV20-1 and TRBJ2-7; D may be TRBD2 (6 bases). The CDR3 is 14 amino acids. Between the trimmed V and J ends, which lost 2 bases and 2 bases, there was a span of 13 bases. Germline V CDR1 and CDR2: DFQATT, SNEGSKA (reference sequence). CDR3 sequence reads: CSARSAGPPYEQYF. The CDR3 region has the DNA TGCAGTGCTAGATCAGCGGGTCCTCCCTACGAGCAGTACTTC.

There are a few counts of this clonotype. The V call is TRBV6-1, the J call TRBJ2-3; TRBD2 agrees at 11 bases. This CDR3 has 16 amino acids. V trimming: 5 bases; J trimming: 6 bases; junction bases outside the gene matches: 10. The germline V gene has CDR1 MNHNS and CDR2 SASEGT. The CDR3 DNA follows: TGTGCCAGCAGTACTAGCGGGGGCTCCGCCATGGATACGCAGTATTTT. This codes for CASSTSGGSAMDTQYF.

In its sample, this clonotype was seen many times. The chain links TRBV7-9 to TRBJ2-7; TRBD1 is a possible D gene (5 bases). CDR3 size: 15 residues. V lost 1 base and J 6 bases, leaving 16 bases between the germline ends. Germline loops: CDR1 SEHNR, CDR2 FQNEAQ (reference sequence). CDR3 protein: CASSLVGQGSPEQYF. DNA of the CDR3: TGTGCCAGCAGCTTAGTTGGTCAGGGATCCCCCGAGCAGTACTTC.

The chain has TRBV20-1 and TRBJ1-1, with D perhaps TRBD1 (5 bases). This CDR3 has 10 residues. Deletions cut 8 bases from V and 9 bases from J, with 13 bases between. Germline values: CDR1 DFQATT, CDR2 SNEGSKA (reference sequence). The CDR3 region is CSLDQGKAFF. The CDR3 DNA sequence: TGCAGTTTAGATCAGGGAAAAGCTTTCTTT.

The table lists this clonotype with many counts. The junction does not match germline at one end; this may be a read error. CDR3 in amino acids: CASSVGRSTDTQYF. CDR3 in DNA: TGTGCCAGCAGTGTGGGGCGCAGCACAGATACGCAGTATTTT. The genes are TRBV5-1 and TRBJ2-3; possibly TRBD1 for D (5 bases). Germline V gene data show CDR1 as SGHRS and CDR2 as YFSETQ. This CDR3 is 14 amino acids long. Together with reference TRBV5-1 and TRBJ2-3, the CDR3 gives the full variable domain: KAGVTQTPRYLIKTRGQQVTLSCSPISGHRSVSWYQQTPGQGLQFLFEYFSETQRNKGNFPGRFSGRQFSNSRSEMNVSTLELGDSALYLCASSVGRSTDTQYFGPGTRLTVL.

This clonotype was detected many times. The J gene is TRBJ2-7, the V gene TRBV7-9, with D perhaps TRBD1 (6 bases). The CDR3 totals 13 residues. CDR1 and CDR2 from the germline V gene are SEHNR and FQNEAQ (reference sequence). Trimming took 5 bases from V and 1 from J, leaving 9 bases between them. The CDR3 sequence is CASSRQVSYEQYV. The DNA for the CDR3 is TGTGCCAGCAGCCGACAGGTATCCTACGAGCAGTACGTC.

There are many counts of this clonotype. The gene calls are TRBV12-3 or TRBV12-4 and TRBJ2-3; tentative D call: TRBD2 (6 bases). The V end was cut by 5 bases, the J end by 9 bases, with 18 bases between. The CDR3 runs 14 residues. The CDR3 DNA sequence: TGTGCCAGCAGTACCCGCGGGGCCATACCCACGCAGTATTTT. Translation: CASSTRGAIPTQYF.

The table lists this clonotype with a few counts. This sequence joins TRBV16 and TRBJ1-2, with no clear D. The CDR3 is 14 residues long. Per germline, CDR1 KGHSY and CDR2 FQNENV. Trimming removed 2 bases at V and 8 bases at J, with 15 bases between. The CDR3 bases are TGTGCCAGCAGCCAAGAAGTGGTGGGAAGCGGCTACACCTTC. Amino acid sequence: CASSQEVVGSGYTF. The full variable domain, with the rest looked up from reference TRBV16 and TRBJ1-2, is GEEVAQTPKHLVRGEGQKAKLYCAPIKGHSYVFWYQQVLKNEFKFLISFQNENVFDETGMPKERFSAKCLPNSPCSLEIQATKLEDSAVYFCASSQEVVGSGYTFGSGTRLTVV.

This clonotype was found many times. This chain links TRBV28 with TRBJ2-7; 7 positions agree with TRBD1. The CDR3 extends over 15 amino acids. Trimming removed 5 bases from V and 1 base from J; junction bases left unmatched: 8. Per the germline V gene, CDR1 is MDHEN and CDR2 is SYDVKM. For the CDR3, the DNA is TGTGCCAGCAGTGTCCCACAGGGGCGATCCTACGAGCAGTACTTC. The encoded protein is CASSVPQGRSYEQYF.

This clonotype was seen a handful of times. The chain combines TRBV5-4 with TRBJ2-5; D uncertain. This CDR3 has 13 amino acids. Germline V CDR1 and CDR2: SGHNT, YYREEE (reference sequence). V lost 4 bases and J 5 bases, leaving 12 bases between the germline ends. CDR3 nucleotides: TGTGCCAGCAGCCCTCAGGAGCAGGAGACCCAGTACTTC. This encodes CASSPQEQETQYF.

This clonotype showed up many times. This chain links TRBV18 with TRBJ1-6; D possibly corresponds to TRBD1 (6 bases). This CDR3 comprises 15 residues. Trimming took off 6 bases at V and 5 bases at J, with 14 bases between the two ends. Per germline, CDR1 KGHSH and CDR2 LQKENI. The CDR3 loop reads CASSLRGANNSPLHF. The CDR3 DNA reads as TGTGCCAGCTCCCTGAGGGGGGCGAATAATTCACCCCTCCACTTT. The complete variable domain, with remaining parts taken from reference TRBV18 and TRBJ1-6, reads NAGVMQNPRHLVRRRGQEARLRCSPMKGHSHVYWYRQLPEEGLKFMVYLQKENIIDESGMPKERFSAEFPKEGPSILRIQQVVRGDSAAYFCASSLRGANNSPLHFGNGTRLTVT.

The gene calls are TRBV20-1 and TRBJ2-1; D uncertain. Germline loops: CDR1 DFQATT, CDR2 SNEGSKA (reference sequence). The CDR3 spans 13 residues. DNA for the CDR3: TGCAGCGTCACTCGGCAAGTCTACAATGAGCAGTTCTTC. Residues: CSVTRQVYNEQFF.

This clonotype occurred a few times. The V call is TRBV6-5, the J call TRBJ2-5; tentative D call: TRBD1 (6 bases). Germline values: CDR1 MNHEY, CDR2 SVGAGI. CDR3 length equals 15 residues. The V end lost 4 bases, the J end lost 5 bases, and 17 bases lay between the germline ends. CDR3 amino acids: CASSLGPTGSETQYF. The CDR3 nucleotides are TGTGCCAGCAGTTTAGGGCCCACAGGGTCGGAGACCCAGTACTTC.

In this sample, this clonotype turned up many times. The DNA of the CDR3 is TGTGCCAGCCGAATTTTTGGGGGGAACACTGAAGCTTTCTTT. It yields the protein CASRIFGGNTEAFF. The rearrangement links TRBV27 to TRBJ1-1, with D perhaps TRBD1 (5 bases). The CDR3 extends over 14 amino acids. The germline gives CDR1 MNHEY, CDR2 SMNVEV (reference sequence). The V end was cut by 8 bases, the J end by 1 base, with 14 bases between.

About this clonotype: This sequence may be a read error, since a much larger clone differs from it by one base. The V gene is TRBV27, the J gene TRBJ2-5; TRBD1 aligns across 10 bases. Per germline, CDR1 MNHEY and CDR2 SMNVEV (reference sequence). The trim removed 6 bases at V and 4 bases at J, leaving 8 bases unmatched. This CDR3 is 15 amino acids long. CDR3 sequence (DNA): TGTGCCAGCAGAAGGTTCTGGACAGGGGGAGAGACCCAGTACTTC. This encodes CASRRFWTGGETQYF.

On this clonotype itself: This may come from a read error, since a much larger clone is one base off. The rearrangement joins TRBV10-1 to TRBJ2-3; TRBD1 matches 7 bases. The last part of the DNA fits TRBJ1-5 better; the J call may be wrong. CDR3 size: 14 residues. Germline CDR1 WNHNN, CDR2 SYGVQD (reference sequence). DNA for the CDR3: TGCGCCAGCCTAACAGGGGAGTACACAGATACGCAGCATTTT. This sequence encodes CASLTGEYTDTQHF.

This clonotype was counted only a few times. This sequence joins TRBV10-3 and TRBJ1-6; D unclear. CDR3 length: 15 amino acids. V dropped 6 bases and J dropped 0 bases, with 9 bases sitting between them. The V gene's germline CDR1 is ENHRY and CDR2 SYGVKD. CDR3 nucleotide sequence: TGTGCCATCAGCCAGCGTAGCTCCTATAATTCACCCCTCCACTTT. It encodes CAISQRSSYNSPLHF.

This clonotype was recorded a few times. This chain links TRBV14 with TRBJ2-2; 7 bases are a match to TRBD1. The J segment lost 2 bases and the V segment lost 0 bases, leaving 9 bases of the junction unmatched. The CDR3 extends over 18 amino acids. Germline V gene lookup returns CDR1 SGHDN and CDR2 FVKESK. CDR3 coding DNA: TGTGCCAGCAGCCAAGAGACAGGGTTTACCCTCAACACCGGGGAGCTGTTTTTT. Its translation: CASSQETGFTLNTGELFF. The entire variable domain, with the rest obtained from reference TRBV14 and TRBJ2-2, is as follows: EAGVTQFPSHSVIEKGQTVTLRCDPISGHDNLYWYRRVMGKEIKFLLHFVKESKQDESGMPNNRFLAERTGGTYSTLKVQPAELEDSGVYFCASSQETGFTLNTGELFFGEGSRLTVL.

In this sample, this clonotype turned up a few times. A single base separates this from a much larger clone, so it may be a read error. The chain has TRBV2 and TRBJ1-2; D is ambiguous. Per the germline V gene, CDR1 is SNHLY and CDR2 is FYNNEI. V was clipped by 4 bases and J by 2 bases, with 8 bases between them. The CDR3 runs 13 residues. CDR3 bases: TGTGCCAGCAGTGTAAGCAGGAACTATGGCTACACCTTC. Translation gives CASSVSRNYGYTF.

The V and J genes are TRBV3-2 and TRBJ1-2; TRBD1, the table's D call, was not compared with the DNA. TRBV3-2 is annotated as a pseudogene. The CDR3 runs 14 residues. The CDR3 region has the DNA TGTGCCAGCAGCCAGAAAGGGGCGTGTTGCGACTACACCTTC. Translated, it gives CASSQKGACCDYTF.